Presented here are 29 T cell receptor beta chains from one specimen sequenced in a study of identical twins. TCRdb recomputed calls from the 5' RACE reads with MiXCR, one row per CDR3 protein. Of around 510,000 distinct CDR3 sequences listed, 13% to 15% were seen once; the top ten hold about 0.94%. This same sample was also taken into another study, of yellow fever vaccine responses in identical twins.

Sequencing used CD4+ T cells sorted from blood. Every receptor here comes from a woman aged 18-29 years in good health.

This rearrangement joins TRBV5-1 to TRBJ1-6; the D gene is possibly TRBD1 (6 bases). Per germline, CDR1 SGHRS and CDR2 YFSETQ. Trimming cost V 5 bases and J 8 bases, with 14 bases left between them. The CDR3 contains 14 residues. This CDR3 is CASSKRPGDSPLHF. The CDR3 DNA reads TGCGCCAGCAGTAAGAGGCCAGGGGATTCACCCCTCCACTTT.

Many counts were recorded for this clonotype. The chain couples TRBV29-1 to TRBJ1-1; 8 bases map to TRBD1. Unmatched junction bases numbered 3, after V lost 6 bases and J lost 0 bases. The CDR3 consists of 13 residues. The germline gives CDR1 SQVTM, CDR2 ANQGSEA. The CDR3 bases are TGCAGCGTAAACAGGGGGATGAACACTGAAGCTTTCTTT. Protein sequence: CSVNRGMNTEAFF.

This clonotype was picked up many times. The chain recombines TRBV12-3 or TRBV12-4 with TRBJ2-5, with D possibly being TRBD1 or TRBD2 (5 bases each). The CDR3 extends over 13 amino acids. Trimming removed 5 bases at V and 5 bases at J, with 12 bases between. DNA for the CDR3: TGTGCCAGCAGTCAGGGTAGGAGGGAGACCCAGTACTTC. This translates into CASSQGRRETQYF.

The genes are TRBV30 and TRBJ1-4; D perhaps matches TRBD1 (5 bases). Germline lookup yields CDR1 GTSNPN and CDR2 SVGIG (reference sequence). Trimming removed 4 bases at V and 8 bases at J, with 14 bases between. This CDR3 has 13 amino acids. The CDR3 nucleotides read TGTGCCTGGACAGGGTTTCTGGAAGAAAAACTGTTTTTT. Encoded protein: CAWTGFLEEKLFF.

This clonotype was counted a single time. The rearrangement joins TRBV30 to TRBJ2-7; the D gene could be TRBD1 or TRBD2 (5 bases each). The CDR3 totals 13 residues. Trimming pared 4 bases from V and 2 bases from J, leaving 12 bases between. The germline gives CDR1 GTSNPN, CDR2 SVGIG (reference sequence). CDR3 coding DNA: TGTGCCTGGACCGGGGACGGAACCTACGAGCAGTACTTC. It translates to CAWTGDGTYEQYF.

The chain links TRBV20-1 to TRBJ2-7; 9 bases fit TRBD1. V gave up 3 bases and J gave up 3 bases; unmatched junction bases: 6. Germline V gives CDR1 DFQATT, CDR2 SNEGSKA (reference sequence). The CDR3 spans 14 residues. The CDR3 sequence: CSARGTGLNYEQYF. Here the CDR3 DNA reads TGCAGTGCTAGGGGGACAGGGCTAAACTACGAGCAGTACTTC.

The V and J genes are TRBV7-9 and TRBJ2-7; D is possibly TRBD1 or TRBD2 (5 bases each). V dropped 1 base and J dropped 3 bases, with 19 bases sitting between them. This CDR3 contains 17 residues. The germline gives CDR1 SEHNR, CDR2 FQNEAQ (reference sequence). CDR3 region: CASSLVMGVVGIYEQYF. Written as DNA, the CDR3 is TGTGCCAGCAGCTTAGTGATGGGGGTAGTTGGGATCTACGAGCAGTACTTC.

The chain couples TRBV7-8 to TRBJ2-2; 12 nucleotides match TRBD2. Germline V gene data show CDR1 as SGHVS and CDR2 as FQNEAQ. The CDR3 has 17 residues. J lost 6 bases, V lost 5 bases, and 10 bases had no gene match. As DNA, the CDR3 is TGTGCCAGCAGCGCCACCACACTAGCGGGAGGAGCCGGGGAGCTGTTTTTT. Protein: CASSATTLAGGAGELFF.

This rearrangement joins TRBV4-2 to TRBJ2-1; D is undetermined. The CDR3 sequence is 15 residues long. The germline V gene encodes CDR1 LGHNA and CDR2 YNFKEQ. Trimming left V 0 bases short and J 6 bases short, with 12 bases between. CDR3 in amino acids: CASSQDRLLLNEQFF. In DNA, the CDR3 is TGTGCCAGCAGCCAAGATCGGCTACTACTCAATGAGCAGTTCTTC.

The rearrangement links TRBV4-2 to TRBJ2-1, with 10 nucleotides matching TRBD1. The CDR3 loop spans 16 amino acids. The trim removed 0 bases at V and 6 bases at J, leaving 5 bases unmatched. The germline V gene has CDR1 LGHNA and CDR2 YNFKEQ. Written as DNA, the CDR3 is TGTGCCAGCAGCCAAGATCCCAGGACAGGGGGCAATGAGCAGTTCTTC. Translating it yields CASSQDPRTGGNEQFF.

This clonotype appeared many times. The chain has TRBV7-9 and TRBJ2-3, with D unresolved. Per the germline V gene, CDR1 is SEHNR and CDR2 is FQNEAQ (reference sequence). The CDR3 runs 12 residues. Trimming took off 8 bases at V and 3 bases at J, with 9 bases between the two ends. CDR3 coding DNA: TGTGCCAGCGGCCATCAGACAGATACGCAGTATTTT. Its translation: CASGHQTDTQYF.

This clonotype showed up many times. This chain uses TRBV5-6 with TRBJ2-3; D gene ambiguous. Trimming took off 5 bases at V and 2 bases at J, with 9 bases between the two ends. Germline values: CDR1 SGHDT, CDR2 YYEEEE. The CDR3 runs to 13 residues. CDR3 in amino acids: CASRRDLTDTQYF. CDR3 nucleotides: TGTGCCAGCAGGCGTGACCTCACAGATACGCAGTATTTT.

CDR3 protein: CSARAYTEAFF. DNA for the CDR3: TGCAGTGCTAGAGCCTACACTGAAGCTTTCTTT. This chain connects TRBV20-1 to TRBJ1-1; unclear D gene. Germline assignment: CDR1 DFQATT and CDR2 SNEGSKA (reference sequence). The CDR3 runs 11 residues. V lost 1 base, J lost 3 bases, and 3 bases lay in between.

This chain uses TRBV11-2 with TRBJ2-7, with 9 bases lining up with TRBD2. CDR1 and CDR2 (germline): SGHAT, FQNNGV. After removal of 0 bases from V and 2 bases from J, the junction contained 2 bases not matched to a gene. CDR3 length: 15 amino acids. CDR3 DNA sequence: TGTGCCAGCAGCTTAGAGACTAGCGGCGCCTACGAGCAGTACTTC. Protein product: CASSLETSGAYEQYF. Combining the CDR3 with reference TRBV11-2 and TRBJ2-7 gives the whole variable domain EAGVAQSPRYKIIEKRQSVAFWCNPISGHATLYWYQQILGQGPKLLIQFQNNGVVDDSQLPKDRFSAERLKGVDSTLKIQPAKLEDSAVYLCASSLETSGAYEQYFGPGTRLTVT.

This clonotype came up many times. The CDR3, as DNA: TGCGCCAGCAGCTTCGCGGACAGCTTGAACACTGAAGCTTTCTTT. It is translated as CASSFADSLNTEAFF. The chain links TRBV5-1 to TRBJ1-1, with D tentatively TRBD1 (6 bases). The V gene lost 2 bases and the J gene lost 0 bases, with 11 bases spanning the gap. The CDR3 is 15 amino acids. In germline, CDR1 is SGHRS, CDR2 YFSETQ.

This clonotype was counted between two and nine times. V and J are TRBV7-2 and TRBJ1-6; D remains unclear. Germline values: CDR1 SGHTA, CDR2 FQGNSA. V lost 2 bases and J 0 bases, leaving 5 bases between the germline ends. The CDR3 sequence is 15 residues long. The CDR3 spells CASSLQISYNSPLHF. In DNA form, the CDR3 reads TGTGCCAGCAGCTTACAGATCTCCTATAATTCACCCCTCCACTTT.

This clonotype was seen more than once but under ten times. The rearrangement joins TRBV2 to TRBJ1-6; D is undetermined. The ends were cut back, 4 bases at V and 5 bases at J, with 9 bases in the middle. This CDR3 contains 14 residues. Germline values: CDR1 SNHLY, CDR2 FYNNEI. The CDR3 is CASSVSANNSPLHF. The CDR3 DNA reads as TGTGCCAGCAGTGTTTCGGCCAATAATTCACCCCTCCACTTT.

This clonotype has only a few counts. This rearrangement joins TRBV5-5 to TRBJ2-5; a possible D gene is TRBD1 (6 bases). The CDR3 sequence is 15 residues long. CDR1 is SGHKS and CDR2 is YYEKEE in the germline V gene (reference sequence). V was trimmed by 2 bases and J by 1 base, leaving 12 bases between them. DNA of the CDR3: TGTGCCAGCAGCTTCCACGCGACAGGCCAAGAGACCCAGTACTTC. It translates to CASSFHATGQETQYF.

In this sample, this clonotype turned up a few times. V is TRBV2 and J is TRBJ2-4; the D is unclear. The CDR3 contains 14 residues. Trimming took off 3 bases at V and 0 bases at J, with 6 bases between the two ends. Germline V CDR1 and CDR2: SNHLY, FYNNEI. The CDR3 DNA reads as TGTGCCAGCAGTGACGTCCTAGCCAAAAACATTCAGTACTTC. Its translation is CASSDVLAKNIQYF.

This chain connects TRBV28 to TRBJ1-5; tentative D call: TRBD1 (5 bases). Per germline, CDR1 MDHEN and CDR2 SYDVKM. CDR3 length: 14 residues. Trimming left V 7 bases short and J 7 bases short, with 17 bases between. CDR3 sequence: CASTGGANNQPQHF. The CDR3 nucleotides read TGTGCCAGCACGGGGGGAGCGAACAACCAGCCCCAGCATTTT.

J is TRBJ2-4 and V is TRBV6-2 or TRBV6-3; D is perhaps TRBD1 (6 bases). Trimming removed 6 bases from V and 0 bases from J, with 9 bases in between. Germline V gene lookup returns CDR1 MNHEY and CDR2 SVGEGT. This CDR3 has 14 amino acids. As DNA, the CDR3 is TGTGCCAGCAGAGGACAGCTAGCCAAAAACATTCAGTACTTC. It translates to CASRGQLAKNIQYF.

This clonotype has a handful of counts. The chain employs TRBV6-2 or TRBV6-3 and TRBJ2-1; 16 nucleotides line up with TRBD2. Germline loops: CDR1 MNHEY, CDR2 SVGEGT. Trimming cost V 6 bases and J 1 base; bases outside gene matches: 6. CDR3 length: 18 amino acids. The CDR3 DNA is TGTGCCAGCAGCCGGGGACTAGCGGGGGGGCCTTCCTACAATGAGCAGTTCTTC. Protein product: CASSRGLAGGPSYNEQFF.

The rearrangement links TRBV5-6 to TRBJ1-2; D gene ambiguous. V gave up 4 bases and J gave up 1 base, with 11 bases separating them. The CDR3 is 14 residues long. CDR1 and CDR2 from the germline V gene are SGHDT and YYEEEE. DNA for the CDR3: TGTGCCAGCAGCCCTGCCAGAGATAACTATGGCTACACCTTC. Translation gives CASSPARDNYGYTF.

This clonotype was detected a few times. The chain uses TRBV29-1 and TRBJ2-3, with TRBD2 matching over 9 bases. Germline values: CDR1 SQVTM, CDR2 ANQGSEA. The CDR3 is 13 residues long. V dropped 5 bases and J dropped 5; count of bases not matched to a gene: 5. The CDR3 spells CSVSLAGRDTQYF. The CDR3 region has the DNA TGCAGCGTTTCGCTAGCGGGAAGAGATACGCAGTATTTT.

The J gene is TRBJ2-5, the V gene TRBV5-1, with 7 bases aligning to TRBD2. The germline CDR1 and CDR2 sequences are SGHRS and YFSETQ. The CDR3 sequence is 15 residues long. V shed 0 bases and J 2 bases; nucleotides not matched to a gene: 4. The CDR3 coding sequence is TGCGCCAGCAGCTTGGGTGGTAGCGGGCAAGAGACCCAGTACTTC. Its protein product is CASSLGGSGQETQYF.

The V and J genes are TRBV6-1 and TRBJ2-5, with TRBD1 matching 7 bases. CDR3 length equals 14 residues. Germline V gene lookup returns CDR1 MNHNS and CDR2 SASEGT. Trimming cost V 9 bases and J 4 bases; bases outside gene matches: 11. In nucleotides, the CDR3 is TGTGCCAGTCATCAGGCAGGGGGTTCAGAGACCCAGTACTTC. Amino acids: CASHQAGGSETQYF.

This clonotype was counted many times. The chain recombines TRBV7-2 with TRBJ2-7; no reliable D call. V was cut by 0 bases and J by 2 bases, with 8 bases left in between. This CDR3 is 14 amino acids long. Germline assignment: CDR1 SGHTA and CDR2 FQGNSA. Here the CDR3 DNA reads TGTGCCAGCAGCTTAGCGGCCGGAACCTACGAGCAGTACTTC. Amino acid sequence: CASSLAAGTYEQYF. Full variable domain (missing parts from reference TRBV7-2 and TRBJ2-7): GAGVSQSPSNKVTEKGKDVELRCDPISGHTALYWYRQSLGQGLEFLIYFQGNSAPDKSGLPSDRFSAERTGGSVSTLTIQRTQQEDSAVYLCASSLAAGTYEQYFGPGTRLTVT.

This clonotype was observed a few times. The rearrangement joins TRBV25-1 to TRBJ2-3; TRBD2 aligns across 7 bases. The CDR3 contains 16 residues. Per the germline V gene, CDR1 is MGHDK and CDR2 is SYGVNS. After removal of 3 bases from V and 0 bases from J, the junction contained 6 bases not matched to a gene. The CDR3: CASSDLGSGSTDTQYF. CDR3 sequence (DNA): TGTGCCAGCAGTGATCTTGGTAGCGGGAGCACAGATACGCAGTATTTT.

The gene calls are TRBV3-1 and TRBJ2-7; D not resolved. This CDR3 has 13 residues. Germline-derived CDR1 and CDR2 are LGHDT and YNNKEL (reference sequence). V gave up 2 bases and J gave up 6 bases, with 11 bases separating them. Here the CDR3 reads CASSQNVGFEQYF. The CDR3 DNA reads TGTGCCAGCAGCCAAAATGTGGGTTTCGAGCAGTACTTC.